A selection of T cell receptor beta chains follows, all from one sample in a study of cytomegalovirus exposure and HLA in healthy donors. This table comes from immunoSEQ multiplex PCR, and its TCRdb copy is limited to in-frame clones, with some not included. The repertoire consists of 150,000 to 180,000 clones, with approximately 80% occurring once and the leading ten covering 9.5% to 15%. The sequencing sample was made of PBMCs. All receptors come from a man aged 25-45 years in good health and CMV-seropositive. Each CDR3 is given without its conserved first and last residue. A D gene is named only where the DNA matches it firmly. Part of the rows lack a size; the others show once, few, many or a class for expanded clones.

CDR3 protein	D gene	V gene	clone size
ASSADGNSNQPQH	NA	TRBV9	NA
ASSPGQLHNSPLH	NA	TRBV18	NA
SSSLARGRFYEQY	NA	TRBV7-9	few
ASSVSTYEQY	NA	TRBV2	NA
ASSLKLRVTEAF	NA	TRBV28	NA
ASSQDGAGDPPFNEQF	TRBD2	TRBV4-2	NA
ASSPSGNTEAF	NA	TRBV18	NA
ASSVVTGVVAEAF	TRBD1	TRBV9	NA
ASSEAAGAQSYEQY	TRBD2	TRBV6-1	NA
ASSETGALYEQY	TRBD1	TRBV27	NA
ASSPLAGSSYNEQF	TRBD2	TRBV5-4	NA
ATSRDGLAGEGDTQY	TRBD2	TRBV15	NA
ASSLDTRTDTQY	NA	TRBV11-3	NA
ASSLVVSGTCEQY	TRBD2	TRBV11-3	NA
ASISAGDTGELF	TRBD2	TRBV28	few
ASSSGTYTGELF	NA	TRBV7-2	NA
ASGRSAGGLGVWNEQF	TRBD2	TRBV12-5	NA
ASSQEPLGTANQPQH	TRBD1	TRBV4-2	NA
ASSETSSGSSNEQF	TRBD2	TRBV25-1	NA
SVDVGGFGEQY	NA	TRBV29-1	NA
ASRSGTSRNTGELF	TRBD2	TRBV5-4	NA
ASSFRDSSGNTIY	TRBD1	TRBV28	few
ASSSGGRVMWGYT	NA	TRBV5-1	NA
SVEDLAENTGELF	TRBD2	TRBV29-1	once
ASSHGTVHYGYT	NA	TRBV7-8	NA
ASSLGGLPYEQY	NA	TRBV7-9	NA
AWTGLAGGSVLREQF	TRBD2	TRBV2	few
ASSLRAGGANTEAF	TRBD1	TRBV7-2	NA
ASRGSGRTSYNEQF	TRBD2	TRBV4-1	NA
ASSPGSRDYGYT	NA	TRBV18	NA
ASSWTGEKLF	TRBD1	TRBV10-2	NA
ASSLDLSSYNEQF	NA	TRBV7-2	NA
ASTRDRGIAGELF	TRBD1	TRBV4-2	NA
ASSLSSGQETQY	TRBD2	TRBV7-2	NA
ASSLWGQGSYEQY	TRBD1	TRBV13	once
ASSPSGVRLYT	NA	TRBV27	NA
ASSQDSAYEQY	NA	TRBV5-4	once
ASSEFLGGNYGYT	NA	TRBV25-1	few
ASSARGVFGTEAF	NA	TRBV19	NA
ASSLALGGTVSTYEQY	TRBD2	TRBV7-6	NA